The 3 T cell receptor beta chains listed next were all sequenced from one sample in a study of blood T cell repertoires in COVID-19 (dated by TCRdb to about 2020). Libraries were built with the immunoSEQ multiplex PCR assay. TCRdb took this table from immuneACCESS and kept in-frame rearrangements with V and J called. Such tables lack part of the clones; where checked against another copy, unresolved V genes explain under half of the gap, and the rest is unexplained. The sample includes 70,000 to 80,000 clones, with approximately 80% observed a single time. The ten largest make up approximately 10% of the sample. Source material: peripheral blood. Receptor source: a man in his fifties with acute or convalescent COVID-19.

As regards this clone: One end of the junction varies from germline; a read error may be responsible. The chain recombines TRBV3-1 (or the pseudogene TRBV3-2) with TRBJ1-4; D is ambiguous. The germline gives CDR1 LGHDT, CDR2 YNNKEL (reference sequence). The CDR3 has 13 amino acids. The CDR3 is CASSRATNEKLFF. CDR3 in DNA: TGTGCCAGCAGCCGAGCAACGAATGAAAAACTGTTTTTT.

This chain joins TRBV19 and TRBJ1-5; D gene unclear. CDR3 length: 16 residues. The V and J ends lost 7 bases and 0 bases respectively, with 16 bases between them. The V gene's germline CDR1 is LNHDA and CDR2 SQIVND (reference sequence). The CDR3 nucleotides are TGTGCCAGTATTTCTCAGGCCACTTATAGCAATCAGCCCCAGCATTTT. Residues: CASISQATYSNQPQHF.

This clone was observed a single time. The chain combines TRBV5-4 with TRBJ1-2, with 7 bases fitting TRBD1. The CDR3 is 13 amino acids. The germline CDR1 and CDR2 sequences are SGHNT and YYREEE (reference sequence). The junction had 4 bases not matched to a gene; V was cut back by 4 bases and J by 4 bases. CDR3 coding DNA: TGTGCCAGCAGCATGGGACAGATCTATGGCTACACCTTC. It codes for CASSMGQIYGYTF. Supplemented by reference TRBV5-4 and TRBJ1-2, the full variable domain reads ETGVTQSPTHLIKTRGQQVTLRCSSQSGHNTVSWYQQALGQGPQFIFQYYREEENGRGNFPPRFSGLQFPNYSSELNVNALELDDSALYLCASSMGQIYGYTFGSGTRLTVV.